One sample yielded the 3 T cell receptor beta chains listed below, sequenced in a study of response to subunit inactivated influenza vaccine. Each CDR3 protein gets one entry after TCRdb re-called the RT-PCR reads with MiXCR. Seen here are 500,000 to 600,000 distinct CDR3 sequences, about 11% observed once, and the top ten hold 9.5% to 11%. The same sample was also studied in work on T cells expressing NK-cell markers. This second study says: What made the TCR beta cDNA was 5'RACE template switching with UMIs.

The starting material was PBMCs from blood, obtained on the day of vaccination. All receptors derive from a man aged 45-65 years who received an inactivated influenza vaccine.

The V and J genes are TRBV11-2 and TRBJ1-4; D gene uncertain. The CDR3 loop spans 14 amino acids. Trimming left V 1 base short and J 2 bases short, with 5 bases between. The V gene's germline CDR1 is SGHAT and CDR2 FQNNGV. CDR3 loop: CASSLAWTNEKLFF. DNA for the CDR3: TGTGCCAGCAGCTTAGCGTGGACTAATGAAAAACTGTTTTTT. Full variable domain (missing parts from reference TRBV11-2 and TRBJ1-4): EAGVAQSPRYKIIEKRQSVAFWCNPISGHATLYWYQQILGQGPKLLIQFQNNGVVDDSQLPKDRFSAERLKGVDSTLKIQPAKLEDSAVYLCASSLAWTNEKLFFGSGTQLSVL.

The chain is built from TRBV7-2 and TRBJ2-7; D not certain. Germline CDR1 SGHTA, CDR2 FQGNSA. Trimming cost V 1 base and J 2 bases, with 9 bases left between them. The CDR3 has 14 residues. The CDR3 loop is CASSLEVIAYEQYF. CDR3 in DNA: TGTGCCAGCAGCTTAGAAGTTATCGCCTACGAGCAGTACTTC.

Ten or more counts support this clonotype. J is TRBJ2-1 and V is TRBV6-1; TRBD2 aligns across 8 bases. The germline CDR1 and CDR2 sequences are MNHNS and SASEGT. The CDR3 loop spans 15 amino acids. With V trimmed by 5 bases and J by 5 bases, 8 bases remained unmatched. The DNA of the CDR3 is TGTGCCAGCAGTCGAAGCGGGAGCTTTAACAATGAGCAGTTCTTC. This gives the protein CASSRSGSFNNEQFF.